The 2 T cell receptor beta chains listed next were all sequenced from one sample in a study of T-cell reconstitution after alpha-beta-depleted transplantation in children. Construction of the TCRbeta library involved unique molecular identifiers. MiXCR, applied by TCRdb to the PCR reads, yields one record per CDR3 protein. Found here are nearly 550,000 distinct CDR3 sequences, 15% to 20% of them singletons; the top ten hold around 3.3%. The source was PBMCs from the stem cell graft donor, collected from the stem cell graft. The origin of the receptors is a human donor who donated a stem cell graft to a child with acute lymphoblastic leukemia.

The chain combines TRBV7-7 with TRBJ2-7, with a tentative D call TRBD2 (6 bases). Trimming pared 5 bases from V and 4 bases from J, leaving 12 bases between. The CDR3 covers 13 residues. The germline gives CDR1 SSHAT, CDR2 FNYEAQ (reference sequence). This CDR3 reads CASSPNGGYEQYF. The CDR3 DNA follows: TGTGCCAGCAGCCCTAATGGGGGGTACGAGCAGTACTTC.

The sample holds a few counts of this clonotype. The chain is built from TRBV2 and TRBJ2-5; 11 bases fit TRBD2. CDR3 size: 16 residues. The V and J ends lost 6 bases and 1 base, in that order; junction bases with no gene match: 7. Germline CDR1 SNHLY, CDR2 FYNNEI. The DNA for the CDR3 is TGTGCCAGCAGGAGCCCGGGACTAGCGGTCCAAGAGACCCAGTACTTC. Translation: CASRSPGLAVQETQYF.